This is a list of T cell receptor beta chains from one sample in a study of early T cells in non-severe SARS-CoV-2 infection. Each CDR3 protein gets one entry after TCRdb re-called the 5' RACE reads with MiXCR. The sample contains 30,000 to 35,000 distinct CDR3 sequences, less than 8% of which appear only once. The specimen was whole blood. All receptors derive from an adult who was a healthcare worker with PCR-confirmed SARS-CoV-2 infection or an uninfected control (not recorded which). CDR3s include the opening cysteine and the closing phenylalanine or tryptophan. A D gene is named only where the DNA matches it firmly. The size field is filled for only some rows; it gives once, few, many or a size class.

D gene	clone size	J gene	V gene	CDR3 DNA	CDR3 protein
NA	many	TRBJ2-3	TRBV4-1	TGCGCCAGCAGCCAAGAGTCTAGCGTTAGCACAGATACGCAGTATTTT	CASSQESSVSTDTQYF
NA	many	TRBJ1-6	TRBV4-1	TGCGCCAGCAGCCAAGAGTGGAGCTCCTATAATTCACCCCTCCACTTT	CASSQEWSSYNSPLHF
NA	NA	TRBJ1-2	TRBV19	TGTGCCAGTACCCGGGACACGACCTTTAACTATGGCTACACCTTC	CASTRDTTFNYGYTF
TRBD1	many	TRBJ2-2	TRBV12-3/TRBV12-4	TGTGCCAGCAGAGTACAGGGGGCTCAGAACACCGGGGAGCTGTTTTTT	CASRVQGAQNTGELFF
NA	many	TRBJ2-1	TRBV3-1	TGTGCCAGCAGCCAAGATGGGGTCGGCTACAATGAGCAGTTCTTC	CASSQDGVGYNEQFF
NA	many	TRBJ2-1	TRBV14	TGTGCCAGCAGCCAGGACCTAGACAATGAGCAGTTCTTC	CASSQDLDNEQFF
NA	many	TRBJ1-6	TRBV6-6	TGTGCCAGCAGTTACAACGAATCGTATAATTCACCCCTCCACTTT	CASSYNESYNSPLHF
TRBD1	NA	TRBJ2-6	TRBV12-3/TRBV12-4	TGTGCCAGCAGTTTTCGACAGGGTAGTGGGGCCAACGTCCTGACTTTC	CASSFRQGSGANVLTF
NA	many	TRBJ2-3	TRBV28	TGTGCCAGCAGTCAGGGGGGGGCTAGCACAGATACGCAGTATTTT	CASSQGGASTDTQYF
TRBD2	NA	TRBJ2-2	TRBV5-1	TGCGCCAGCAGCTGGACTAGCGGTTCTCCGAACACCGGGGAGCTGTTTTTT	CASSWTSGSPNTGELFF
NA	NA	TRBJ1-1	TRBV7-9	TGTGCCAGCAGCTTACTCGTGGCTAAGGACACTGAAGCTTTCTTT	CASSLLVAKDTEAFF
TRBD1	many	TRBJ2-7	TRBV10-3	TGTGCCATCAGTGACAGGACAGGGGGCTACGAGCAGTACTTC	CAISDRTGGYEQYF
NA	NA	TRBJ2-1	TRBV11-2	TGTGCCAGCAGCCCTCAGGACAGCCCCTACAATGAGCAGTTCTTC	CASSPQDSPYNEQFF
TRBD2	many	TRBJ2-7	TRBV5-4	TGTGCCAGCAGCGTCGGCGGGGGGGCCGATCGCGAGCAGTACTTC	CASSVGGGADREQYF
NA	many	TRBJ1-2	TRBV27	TGTGCCAGCAGTTCCCAAGATACTAACTATGGCTACACCTTC	CASSSQDTNYGYTF
NA	many	TRBJ2-3	TRBV11-2	TGTGCCAGCAGCTTACGAGGACAGAGCACAGATACGCAGTATTTT	CASSLRGQSTDTQYF
NA	NA	TRBJ1-2	TRBV25-1	TGTGCCAGCAGTGATCCTGCGGGCGAAGGGTATGGCTACACCTTC	CASSDPAGEGYGYTF
NA	many	TRBJ1-4	TRBV15	TGTGCCACCAGCAGAGATAGCCAGGGTGGGGAAAAACTGTTTTTT	CATSRDSQGGEKLFF
NA	many	TRBJ2-7	TRBV5-4	TGTGCCAGCAGCGGGATGCGGGACGCCTACGAGCAGTACTTC	CASSGMRDAYEQYF